These T cell receptor beta chains were read from a single sample in a study of cytomegalovirus exposure and HLA in healthy donors. Clones were sequenced by immunoSEQ multiplex PCR, and TCRdb holds only the in-frame ones, with some missing. This table holds some 200,000 clones, around three quarters found once. Sequencing was carried out using PBMCs. The receptor set was obtained from a woman between 50 and 59 years old in good health and CMV-seronegative. The CDR3 runs from the conserved cysteine through the conserved F or W. A D gene is named only where the DNA matches it firmly. Clone size is shown for a subset of rows, as once, few, many or a class of expanded clone.

TGCGCCAGCAGCTTAGGACAGGGTTTCATAGATACGCAGTATTTT CASSLGQGFIDTQYF TRBD1 TRBJ2-3 TRBV5-1 -
TGTGCCAGCAGTCGGTCATATAGCAATCAGCCCCAGCATTTT CASSRSYSNQPQHF - TRBJ1-5 TRBV28 -
TGTGCCAGCAGCTCGGGACTAGCGGGAGGGCAAGAGACCCAGTACTTC CASSSGLAGGQETQYF TRBD2 TRBJ2-5 TRBV7-2 -
TGTGCCAGCAGCGTAGCAGGGTTGGGGAATTCACCCCTCCACTTT CASSVAGLGNSPLHF - TRBJ1-6 TRBV9 -
TGTGCCAGCAGCTTAACAGGGGTCGTTGGCTACACCTTC CASSLTGVVGYTF TRBD1 TRBJ1-2 TRBV5-8 -
TGTGCCAGCAGCTTACCGCCAGGCACTGAAGCTTTCTTT CASSLPPGTEAFF - TRBJ1-1 TRBV7-2 -
TGTGCCAGCACCGGGACAGGAGGCGGCTACACCTTC CASTGTGGGYTF TRBD1 TRBJ1-2 TRBV6-6 few
TGTGCCAGCAGTTTAATGAGGGTTGATAATTCACCCCTCCACTTT CASSLMRVDNSPLHF - TRBJ1-6 TRBV27 -
TGTGCCAGCAGCCCCCGGGACAGAGATGGATCTGATACGCAGTATTTT CASSPRDRDGSDTQYF TRBD1 TRBJ2-3 TRBV7-2 -
TGTGCCAGCAGTGAAGGTCTTGGACTAGCGGAGACCTACGAGCAGTACTTC CASSEGLGLAETYEQYF TRBD2 TRBJ2-7 TRBV25-1 few
TGCGCCAGCAGCCAAGAAACTAGTGGCGATGAGCAGTTCTTC CASSQETSGDEQFF - TRBJ2-1 TRBV4-3 -
TGTGCCAGCAGTTTGTATCAGCGTATAGAGACCCAGTACTTC CASSLYQRIETQYF - TRBJ2-5 TRBV28 -
TGTGCCAGCACCCCCAGCAGGGGCCCATCCTACGAGCAGTACTTC CASTPSRGPSYEQYF - TRBJ2-7 TRBV28 -
TGTGCCAGCAGTTTGAATGGCGGTAGCTCCTACAATGAGCAGTTCTTC CASSLNGGSSYNEQFF - TRBJ2-1 TRBV27 -
TGTGCCAGCAGCTTGAATAGACGGGGGGCTAGCACAGATACGCAGTATTTT CASSLNRRGASTDTQYF - TRBJ2-3 TRBV5-6 -
TGTGCCAGTCTCCCGACTAGCGGGGGGCCTTACGAGCAGTACTTC CASLPTSGGPYEQYF TRBD2 TRBJ2-7 TRBV6-1 -
TGTGCCAGCAGTCCTACCCCGACCTACGAGCAGTACTTC CASSPTPTYEQYF - TRBJ2-7 TRBV27 -
TGTGCCATCAGTGAGTCCGGACAGCGGTACAATGAGCAGTTCTTC CAISESGQRYNEQFF - TRBJ2-1 TRBV10-3 -
TGTGCCACCTCCTCTTTTAGCGGGATCTACAATGAGCAGTTCTTC CATSSFSGIYNEQFF TRBD2 TRBJ2-1 TRBV15 -
TGTGCCAGCAGCCAAGCCCAGGGGGGATACAATGAGCAGTTCTTC CASSQAQGGYNEQFF - TRBJ2-1 TRBV4-2 -
TGTGCCAGCTCACCGATCGCCGGGACAGGCGACTACGAGCAGTACTTC CASSPIAGTGDYEQYF TRBD1 TRBJ2-7 TRBV18 -
TGTGCCAGCAGTTTAGAAGCCCCGGCGAACACCGGGGAGCTGTTTTTT CASSLEAPANTGELFF - TRBJ2-2 TRBV27 -
TGCAGCGTCAAAACAGGGGTCGGACAGCCCCAGCATTTT CSVKTGVGQPQHF TRBD1 TRBJ1-5 TRBV29-1 -
TGTGCCAGCAGCGCCGGAGGGGGAGGGATCGGCTCCTACGAGCAGTACTTC CASSAGGGGIGSYEQYF - TRBJ2-7 TRBV9 -
TGTGCCAGCAGTTCCGGGACTAGCGGGACTGAGCAGTTCTTC CASSSGTSGTEQFF TRBD2 TRBJ2-1 TRBV28 -
TGTGCCTCCGCGGACAGGATTAATCAGCCCCAGCATTTT CASADRINQPQHF TRBD1 TRBJ1-5 TRBV19 once